Below are 5 T cell receptor beta chains sequenced from a single sample in a study of cytomegalovirus exposure and HLA in healthy donors. 13 Jbeta primers and 60 Vbeta primers were used for the PCR. Clones were sequenced by immunoSEQ multiplex PCR, and TCRdb holds only the in-frame ones, with some missing. The data contain some 120,000 clones, around 79% of them seen just once; the ten biggest clones take up around 5.8%. Source material: PBMCs. These TCRs come from a woman aged 40 to 50 in good health and CMV-seronegative.

This chain uses TRBV21-1 with TRBJ2-3; the table's D call, TRBD1, has no DNA check behind it. TRBV21-1 is tagged as a pseudogene. The CDR3 covers 15 residues. Written as DNA, the CDR3 is TGTGCCAGCAGCATGGACAGGGGGAGCACAGATACGCAGTATTTT. Translating gives CASSMDRGSTDTQYF.

This clone is a singleton in its sample. The J gene is TRBJ1-2, the V gene TRBV5-4; 8 nucleotides match TRBD1. With 4 bases clipped from V and 7 bases from J, the junction kept 6 bases outside the gene matches. This CDR3 contains 13 residues. CDR1 and CDR2 (germline): SGHNT, YYREEE (reference sequence). The CDR3 sequence is CASSVGQARGYTF. The CDR3 DNA reads TGTGCCAGCAGCGTGGGACAGGCCCGTGGCTACACCTTC.

This chain uses TRBV7-8 with TRBJ2-1, with 9 positions matching TRBD2. This CDR3 region has 15 residues. After removal of 1 base from V and 4 bases from J, the junction contained 2 bases not matched to a gene. Germline V gene lookup returns CDR1 SGHVS and CDR2 FQNEAQ. This chain's CDR3 is CASSLGLAGYNEQFF. CDR3 nucleotides: TGTGCCAGCAGCTTAGGGCTAGCGGGGTACAATGAGCAGTTCTTC.

Only one count was recorded for this clone. This sequence joins TRBV5-4 and TRBJ1-4; possibly TRBD1 for D (5 bases). There are 16 residues in the CDR3. V was clipped by 0 bases and J by 3 bases, with 12 bases between them. Germline V gene sequence: CDR1 SGHNT, CDR2 YYREEE (reference sequence). The CDR3 protein is CASSLDLQASNEKLFF. The DNA of the CDR3 is TGTGCCAGCAGCTTGGACCTACAGGCCTCTAATGAAAAACTGTTTTTT.

A few counts support this clone. This rearrangement joins TRBV28 to TRBJ2-3, with TRBD1 identical over 7 bases. After removal of 10 bases from V and 2 bases from J, the junction contained 12 bases not matched to a gene. CDR1 and CDR2 from the germline V gene are MDHEN and SYDVKM. The CDR3 length is 15 residues. The CDR3 region is CAILRQGPHTDTQYF. The CDR3 nucleotides are TGTGCCATCCTTCGACAGGGCCCTCACACAGATACGCAGTATTTT.